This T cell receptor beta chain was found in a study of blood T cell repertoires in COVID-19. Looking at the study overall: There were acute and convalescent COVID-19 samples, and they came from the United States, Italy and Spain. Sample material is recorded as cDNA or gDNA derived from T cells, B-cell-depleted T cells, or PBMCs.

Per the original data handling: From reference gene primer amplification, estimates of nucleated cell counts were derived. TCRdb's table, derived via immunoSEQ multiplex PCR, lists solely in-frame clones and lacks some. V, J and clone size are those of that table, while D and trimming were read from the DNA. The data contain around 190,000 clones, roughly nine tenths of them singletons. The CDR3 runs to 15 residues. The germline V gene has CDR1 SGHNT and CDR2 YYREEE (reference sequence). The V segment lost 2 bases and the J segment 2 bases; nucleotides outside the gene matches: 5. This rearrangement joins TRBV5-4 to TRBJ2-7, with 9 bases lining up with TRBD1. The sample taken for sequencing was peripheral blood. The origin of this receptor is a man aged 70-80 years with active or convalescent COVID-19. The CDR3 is CASSFPRTGAYEQYF. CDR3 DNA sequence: TGTGCCAGCAGCTTCCCCAGGACAGGGGCCTACGAGCAGTACTTC.